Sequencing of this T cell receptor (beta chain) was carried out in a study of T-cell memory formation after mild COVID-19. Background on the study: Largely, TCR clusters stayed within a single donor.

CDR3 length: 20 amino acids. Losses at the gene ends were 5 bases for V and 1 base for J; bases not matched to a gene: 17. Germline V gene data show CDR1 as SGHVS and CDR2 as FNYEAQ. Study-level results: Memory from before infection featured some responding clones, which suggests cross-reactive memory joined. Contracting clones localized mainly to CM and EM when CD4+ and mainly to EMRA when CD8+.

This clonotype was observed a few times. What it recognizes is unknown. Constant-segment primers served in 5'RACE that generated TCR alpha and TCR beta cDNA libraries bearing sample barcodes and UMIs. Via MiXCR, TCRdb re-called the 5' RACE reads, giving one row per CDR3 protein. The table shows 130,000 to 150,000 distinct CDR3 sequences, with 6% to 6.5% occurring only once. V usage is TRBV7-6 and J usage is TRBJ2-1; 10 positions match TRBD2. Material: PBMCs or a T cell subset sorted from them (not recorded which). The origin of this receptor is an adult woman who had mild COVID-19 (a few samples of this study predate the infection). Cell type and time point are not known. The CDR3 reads CASSPFGGLAGVASYNEQFF. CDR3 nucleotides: TGTGCCAGCAGCCCCTTTGGGGGGCTAGCGGGAGTCGCTTCCTACAATGAGCAGTTCTTC.